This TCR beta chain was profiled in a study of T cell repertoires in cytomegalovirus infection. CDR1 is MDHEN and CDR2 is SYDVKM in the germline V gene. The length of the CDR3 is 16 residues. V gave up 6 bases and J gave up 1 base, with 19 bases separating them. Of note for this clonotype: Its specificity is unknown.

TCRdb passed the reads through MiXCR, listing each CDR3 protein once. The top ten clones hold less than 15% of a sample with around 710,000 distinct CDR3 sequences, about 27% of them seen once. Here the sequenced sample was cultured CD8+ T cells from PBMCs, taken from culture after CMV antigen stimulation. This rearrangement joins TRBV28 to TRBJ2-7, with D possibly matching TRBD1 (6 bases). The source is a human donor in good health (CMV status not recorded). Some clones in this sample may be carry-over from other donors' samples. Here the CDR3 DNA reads TGTGCCAGCAGCCGCCCCACAGGGTGGGGTTCCTACGAGCAGTACTTC. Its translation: CASSRPTGWGSYEQYF.